This TCR beta chain was sequenced for a study of cytomegalovirus exposure and HLA in healthy donors. Study results and limitations: Sequencing probably produced one cluster of sequence variants that were highly shared. Rare TCR sequences predominated, though certain public TCRs were found in many donors.

Regarding this clone: Its antigen is undetermined.

The PCR made use of 60 Vbeta and 13 Jbeta primers. Profiled with immunoSEQ multiplex PCR; TCRdb holds only in-frame clones, not every one. The table has some 56,000 clones, approximately 84% seen once. Looked up from germline, CDR1 is LNHDA and CDR2 is SQIVND (reference sequence). CDR3 length equals 15 residues. Unmatched junction bases numbered 6, after V lost 1 base and J lost 4 bases. Sequencing was done on a sample of PBMCs. The rearrangement joins TRBV19 to TRBJ2-5; 7 nucleotides align to TRBD1. The origin of this receptor is a man in his fifties in good health and CMV-seronegative. The CDR3 here is CASSIVSTGRETQYF. Here the CDR3 DNA reads TGTGCCAGTAGTATAGTTTCGACAGGGAGAGAGACCCAGTACTTC.